This is a list of T cell receptor beta chains from one sample in a study of identifying expanded T cells in peripheral blood. Using immunoSEQ multiplex PCR, the repertoire was profiled, and TCRdb retains in-frame clones only, with some absent. Of 90,000 or so clones listed, around 85% are singletons. Input material: blood. Receptor source: a person between 18 and 75 years old in good health. The CDR3 runs from the conserved cysteine through the conserved F or W. The D gene is left open where the match is weak. Clone size appears in some rows only: once, few, many, or a class for an expanded clone.

clone size: .; V gene: TRBV27; D gene: .; J gene: TRBJ1-6; CDR3 protein: CASRELSYNSPLHF; CDR3 DNA: TGTGCCAGCAGGGAATTGTCCTATAATTCACCCCTCCACTTT
clone size: .; V gene: TRBV7-9; D gene: .; J gene: TRBJ1-4; CDR3 protein: CASSLEALYNEKLFF; CDR3 DNA: TGTGCCAGCAGCTTAGAGGCCCTTTATAATGAAAAACTGTTTTTT
clone size: .; V gene: TRBV7-6; D gene: .; J gene: TRBJ2-7; CDR3 protein: CASRSNTGSSYEQYF; CDR3 DNA: TGTGCCAGCAGATCTAACACAGGTAGCTCCTACGAGCAGTACTTC
clone size: .; V gene: TRBV30; D gene: .; J gene: TRBJ2-7; CDR3 protein: CAWRPDRDYEQYF; CDR3 DNA: TGTGCCTGGAGACCAGACAGAGACTACGAGCAGTACTTC
clone size: .; V gene: TRBV10-3; D gene: .; J gene: TRBJ1-1; CDR3 protein: CAIRGGETEAFF; CDR3 DNA: TGTGCCATCAGGGGAGGGGAGACTGAAGCTTTCTTT
clone size: .; V gene: TRBV10-3; D gene: TRBD2; J gene: TRBJ2-2; CDR3 protein: CATTGTSGGVFTGELFF; CDR3 DNA: TGTGCCACGACAGGGACTAGCGGGGGGGTTTTCACCGGGGAGCTGTTTTTT
clone size: .; V gene: TRBV2; D gene: .; J gene: TRBJ1-1; CDR3 protein: CASRLEGLAFF; CDR3 DNA: TGTGCCAGCAGGCTCGAGGGTTTAGCTTTCTTT
clone size: .; V gene: TRBV11-2; D gene: TRBD1; J gene: TRBJ2-1; CDR3 protein: CASSLDRQGREQFF; CDR3 DNA: TGTGCCAGCAGCTTAGATAGACAGGGACGCGAGCAGTTCTTC
clone size: .; V gene: TRBV27; D gene: TRBD1; J gene: TRBJ2-7; CDR3 protein: CASRETGGSYEQYF; CDR3 DNA: TGTGCCAGCAGAGAGACAGGGGGCTCCTACGAGCAGTACTTC
clone size: .; V gene: TRBV7-9; D gene: TRBD1; J gene: TRBJ1-2; CDR3 protein: CASSHFAWEGTGATGYTF; CDR3 DNA: TGTGCCAGCAGCCATTTCGCCTGGGAGGGGACAGGGGCGACGGGCTACACCTTC
clone size: .; V gene: TRBV2; D gene: TRBD1; J gene: TRBJ1-1; CDR3 protein: CASRHYRDSGAEAFF; CDR3 DNA: TGTGCCAGCAGACATTACCGGGACAGTGGCGCTGAAGCTTTCTTT
clone size: few; V gene: TRBV5-1; D gene: .; J gene: TRBJ1-1; CDR3 protein: CASSLASAGNTEAFF; CDR3 DNA: TGCGCCAGCAGCTTGGCTTCGGCGGGGAACACTGAAGCTTTCTTT
clone size: .; V gene: TRBV5-6; D gene: .; J gene: TRBJ2-7; CDR3 protein: CASSSPWAYEQYF; CDR3 DNA: TGTGCCAGCAGCTCTCCTTGGGCCTACGAGCAGTACTTC
clone size: .; V gene: TRBV14; D gene: .; J gene: TRBJ2-6; CDR3 protein: CASSHSGTVAGFLSGANVLTF; CDR3 DNA: TGTGCCAGCAGCCATTCCGGGACCGTCGCAGGGTTTCTCTCTGGGGCCAACGTCCTGACTTTC
clone size: .; V gene: TRBV29-1; D gene: .; J gene: TRBJ2-7; CDR3 protein: CSVADTAYEQYF; CDR3 DNA: TGCAGCGTTGCGGACACAGCCTACGAGCAGTACTTC
clone size: .; V gene: TRBV18; D gene: .; J gene: TRBJ1-1; CDR3 protein: CASSEGTEAFF; CDR3 DNA: TGTGCCAGCTCCGAGGGCACTGAAGCTTTCTTT
clone size: .; V gene: TRBV4-3; D gene: .; J gene: TRBJ1-2; CDR3 protein: CASSHGDRTALYGYTF; CDR3 DNA: TGCGCCAGCAGCCACGGTGATCGGACAGCACTCTATGGCTACACCTTC
clone size: .; V gene: TRBV10-3; D gene: .; J gene: TRBJ1-2; CDR3 protein: CAISAVTADGYTF; CDR3 DNA: TGTGCCATCAGTGCAGTCACAGCGGATGGCTACACCTTC
clone size: .; V gene: TRBV19; D gene: .; J gene: TRBJ1-5; CDR3 protein: CASSLFGGGQVYSNQPQHF; CDR3 DNA: TGTGCCAGTAGTCTCTTTGGGGGCGGGCAAGTCTATAGCAATCAGCCCCAGCATTTT
clone size: .; V gene: TRBV5-4; D gene: .; J gene: TRBJ1-5; CDR3 protein: CASSLIPNQPQHF; CDR3 DNA: TGTGCCAGCAGCTTGATACCTAATCAGCCCCAGCATTTT
clone size: .; V gene: TRBV7-2; D gene: .; J gene: TRBJ1-1; CDR3 protein: CASSLDGDVMNTEAFF; CDR3 DNA: TGTGCCAGCAGCTTAGATGGGGACGTCATGAACACTGAAGCTTTCTTT
clone size: .; V gene: TRBV11-3; D gene: .; J gene: TRBJ2-4; CDR3 protein: CASSVNPGREGRGNIQYF; CDR3 DNA: TGTGCCAGCAGCGTAAACCCGGGTCGAGAGGGTCGGGGAAACATTCAGTACTTC
clone size: .; V gene: TRBV2; D gene: .; J gene: TRBJ2-5; CDR3 protein: CASSEVFSAGGGSETQYF; CDR3 DNA: TGTGCCAGCAGTGAAGTATTTTCGGCAGGGGGAGGGTCGGAGACCCAGTACTTC
clone size: once; V gene: TRBV13; D gene: .; J gene: TRBJ2-3; CDR3 protein: CASSPRGAGGADTQYF; CDR3 DNA: TGTGCCAGCAGTCCCAGAGGGGCCGGAGGTGCAGATACGCAGTATTTT
clone size: .; V gene: TRBV5-1; D gene: .; J gene: TRBJ1-5; CDR3 protein: CASSLTGGTYQPQHF; CDR3 DNA: TGCGCCAGCAGCTTGACGGGGGGAACGTATCAGCCCCAGCATTTT
clone size: .; V gene: TRBV18; D gene: .; J gene: TRBJ1-1; CDR3 protein: CASSPPGREAFF; CDR3 DNA: TGTGCCAGCTCACCCCCCGGACGGGAAGCTTTCTTT